The TCR beta chain described here comes from a study of siplizumab effects on memory and regulatory T cells. Assaying covered about 99,000 TCR templates per sample. TCRdb's table, derived via immunoSEQ multiplex PCR, lists solely in-frame clones and lacks some. This table has tens of thousands of clones, approximately 97% appearing once. Details on this clone: Its matching antigen is unknown.

Points from the study as a whole: Mean Treg-derived proportions of mappable alloreactive CD4+ clones were less than 80% for siplizumab and 25% to 30% for controls. Naive T cells, seemingly more diverse than memory cells, seemed major alloresponse contributors.

The CDR3 totals 13 residues. Trimming removed 3 bases from V and 7 bases from J, with 13 bases in between. Per the germline V gene, CDR1 is KGHSH and CDR2 is LQKENI. The receptor comes from a human donor in good health. The material sequenced was naive CD4+ T cells sorted from blood. The chain carries TRBV18 and TRBJ2-7, with D perhaps TRBD1 or TRBD2 (5 bases each). The DNA of the CDR3 is TGTGCCAGCTCACCCGGGACCCAACCGGAGCAGTACTTC. It translates to CASSPGTQPEQYF. Together with reference TRBV18 and TRBJ2-7, the CDR3 gives the full variable domain: NAGVMQNPRHLVRRRGQEARLRCSPMKGHSHVYWYRQLPEEGLKFMVYLQKENIIDESGMPKERFSAEFPKEGPSILRIQQVVRGDSAAYFCASSPGTQPEQYFGPGTRLTVT.